This TCR beta chain was profiled in a study of shared clonotypes between healthy human individuals. Clones were sequenced by immunoSEQ multiplex PCR, and TCRdb holds only the in-frame ones, with some missing. There are 450,000 or so clones in the sample; approximately 77% occur only once, and about 12% lies in the top ten. Study-wide findings and caveats: It was anticipated that sequencing depth would influence how many clonotypes donors shared.

Notes on this clone: The antigen remains unidentified.

V shed 7 bases and J 6 bases; nucleotides not matched to a gene: 9. Germline V gene sequence: CDR1 SQVTM, CDR2 ANQGSEA. The CDR3 totals 13 residues. The genes are TRBV29-1 and TRBJ1-1, with 9 bases matching TRBD1. This receptor was obtained from a middle-aged woman in good health. Some clones in this sample may be carry-over from other donors' samples. Material for sequencing was PBMCs. CDR3 amino acids: CSARDREVAEAFF. The CDR3 nucleotides are TGCAGCGCCAGGGACAGGGAGGTCGCTGAAGCTTTCTTT.